The 22 T cell receptor beta chains below come from one sample, sequenced in a study of cytotoxic CD8 clonotypes in ibrutinib-treated CLL. This table comes from immunoSEQ multiplex PCR, and its TCRdb copy is limited to in-frame clones, with some not included. The table has tens of thousands of clones, 50% to 75% seen once. The sequencing here drew on PBMCs, taken after 24 months of ibrutinib treatment. The receptors originated from a human donor with chronic lymphocytic leukemia.

The V gene is TRBV28, the J gene TRBJ2-5; TRBD1 aligns across 7 bases. The CDR3 covers 12 residues. The germline CDR1 and CDR2 sequences are MDHEN and SYDVKM. V lost 10 bases to trimming and J lost 5 bases; unmatched junction nucleotides: 7. The CDR3, as DNA: TGTGCCACCCGACAGGGTTGGGAGACCCAGTACTTC. This gives the protein CATRQGWETQYF.

This sequence joins TRBV5-1 and TRBJ2-7; D might be TRBD2 (6 bases). CDR3 length: 14 residues. Germline V CDR1 and CDR2: SGHRS, YFSETQ. Trimming took 4 bases from V and 0 from J, leaving 11 bases between them. CDR3 DNA sequence: TGCGCCAGCAGCCCGGAGGGCAGCTCCTACGAGCAGTACTTC. It specifies CASSPEGSSYEQYF.

The chain couples TRBV4-2 to TRBJ1-3; a possible D gene is TRBD1 (6 bases). The CDR3 totals 14 residues. Deletions cut 6 bases from V and 0 bases from J, with 9 bases between. In germline, CDR1 is LGHNA, CDR2 YNFKEQ. The CDR3 sequence is CASRDRPSGNTIYF. CDR3 coding DNA: TGTGCCAGCAGAGACAGGCCCTCTGGAAACACCATATATTTT.

Ten or more counts support this clone. The chain recombines TRBV12-5 with TRBJ2-7; TRBD2 matches at 9 bases. Per germline, CDR1 LGHNT and CDR2 FRNRAP. With 0 bases clipped from V and 5 bases from J, the junction kept 20 bases outside the gene matches. There are 20 residues in the CDR3. CDR3 protein: CASGLVGPPPGSGRKHEQYF. The CDR3 DNA sequence: TGTGCTAGTGGTTTGGTCGGTCCCCCTCCCGGTAGCGGGAGAAAGCACGAGCAGTACTTC.

By its share, this clone is medium-sized (0.01 to 0.1%). The rearrangement joins TRBV30 to TRBJ1-2; D ambiguous. Trimming pared 2 bases from V and 7 bases from J, leaving 17 bases between. The CDR3 has 14 amino acids. CDR1 GTSNPN and CDR2 SVGIG come from the germline V gene (reference sequence). The CDR3 sequence is CAWSMIVGTSGYTF. The CDR3 DNA is TGTGCCTGGAGTATGATCGTGGGTACTTCTGGCTACACCTTC.

J is TRBJ2-6 and V is TRBV5-1, with D unclear. The ends were cut back, 6 bases at V and 0 bases at J, with 13 bases in the middle. The CDR3 loop spans 16 amino acids. Germline V gene sequence: CDR1 SGHRS, CDR2 YFSETQ. The DNA of the CDR3 is TGCGCCAGCATTGATCAGGAACCCTCTGGGGCCAACGTCCTGACTTTC. Encoded protein: CASIDQEPSGANVLTF.

Only one count was recorded for this clone. This chain connects TRBV18 to TRBJ1-1, with 8 bases lining up with TRBD1. The CDR3 sequence is 15 residues long. The germline CDR1 and CDR2 sequences are KGHSH and LQKENI. With 3 bases clipped from V and 8 bases from J, the junction kept 11 bases outside the gene matches. CDR3 nucleotides: TGTGCCAGCTCACCTAGTTCCGGGACAGGACCAGAAGCTTTCTTT. This encodes CASSPSSGTGPEAFF.

The rearrangement links TRBV5-1 to TRBJ1-3; D not certain. Germline lookup yields CDR1 SGHRS and CDR2 YFSETQ. This CDR3 has 18 residues. The ends were cut back, 1 base at V and 0 bases at J, with 17 bases in the middle. The CDR3 sequence: CASSLLPAGLNSGNTIYF. The CDR3 DNA follows: TGCGCCAGCAGCTTGTTGCCCGCGGGCCTAAACTCTGGAAACACCATATATTTT.

The gene calls are TRBV4-2 and TRBJ1-1, with TRBD1 matching over 8 bases. The CDR3 runs to 16 residues. From germline, CDR1 is LGHNA and CDR2 YNFKEQ. With 4 bases clipped from V and 3 bases from J, the junction kept 10 bases outside the gene matches. The CDR3 sequence: CASSPQDRDWYTEAFF. As DNA, the CDR3 is TGTGCCAGCAGCCCCCAGGACAGGGATTGGTACACTGAAGCTTTCTTT.

The genes are TRBV6-4 and TRBJ1-1; D is ambiguous. Germline CDR1 is MRHNA and CDR2 is SNTAGT. The CDR3 is 12 residues long. The V and J ends lost 3 bases and 8 bases respectively, with 10 bases between them. The CDR3 DNA sequence: TGTGCCAGCAGTGATTCGGCGGGGGAAGCTTTCTTT. Translation: CASSDSAGEAFF.

This clone was counted once. This chain uses TRBV5-1 with TRBJ2-3, with no clear D. The V end was cut by 0 bases, the J end by 6 bases, with 2 bases between. The CDR3 consists of 11 residues. Per germline, CDR1 SGHRS and CDR2 YFSETQ. In DNA, the CDR3 is TGCGCCAGCAGCTTGGAGGATACGCAGTATTTT. Amino acids: CASSLEDTQYF.

This clone was found once. The rearrangement uses TRBV29-1 and TRBJ1-2; no definite D call. The germline V gene encodes CDR1 SQVTM and CDR2 ANQGSEA. Between the trimmed V and J ends, which lost 2 bases and 4 bases, there was a span of 11 bases. The CDR3 has 13 residues. CDR3 nucleotide sequence: TGCAGCGTTGAAACGGGCGTCAGCTATGGCTACACCTTC. It codes for CSVETGVSYGYTF.

The rearrangement links TRBV2 to TRBJ1-2; possibly TRBD1 for D (6 bases). Trimming removed 5 bases at V and 0 bases at J, with 16 bases between. CDR1 is SNHLY, CDR2 FYNNEI, per germline. The CDR3 runs to 16 residues. CDR3 DNA: TGTGCCAGCAGTCGGACAGTTGGAGTCTCTAACTATGGCTACACCTTC. This sequence encodes CASSRTVGVSNYGYTF.

This chain joins TRBV2 and TRBJ2-7, with D unresolved. Germline V gene data show CDR1 as SNHLY and CDR2 as FYNNEI. With 8 bases removed from V and 3 bases from J, the gap between germline ends came to 8 bases. The CDR3 is 11 amino acids. The CDR3 here is CASESGYEQYF. The CDR3 DNA reads as TGTGCCAGCGAGTCCGGCTACGAGCAGTACTTC.

The chain is built from TRBV30 and TRBJ1-1, with D hard to call. V dropped 2 bases and J dropped 4 bases, with 8 bases sitting between them. Germline V gene lookup returns CDR1 GTSNPN and CDR2 SVGIG (reference sequence). This CDR3 has 12 amino acids. CDR3 protein: CAWSNDGTEAFF. The DNA of the CDR3 is TGTGCCTGGAGTAACGACGGCACTGAAGCTTTCTTT.

CDR3 DNA: TGTGCCAGCAGGCCGGGACCGTCGAATTCACCCCTCCACTTT. Protein: CASRPGPSNSPLHF. This chain connects TRBV2 to TRBJ1-6; D perhaps matches TRBD1 (5 bases). This CDR3 is 14 amino acids long. Between the trimmed V and J ends, which lost 6 bases and 7 bases, there was a span of 13 bases. Looked up from germline, CDR1 is SNHLY and CDR2 is FYNNEI.

There are a few counts of this clone. This chain links TRBV18 with TRBJ1-5; D is undetermined. The V end lost 6 bases, the J end lost 7 bases, and 16 bases lay between the germline ends. Germline loops: CDR1 KGHSH, CDR2 LQKENI. The CDR3 loop spans 14 amino acids. The CDR3 reads CASSSAEVDQPQHF. Here the CDR3 DNA reads TGTGCCAGCTCGTCGGCAGAAGTCGACCAGCCCCAGCATTTT.

V gene TRBV30 combines with J gene TRBJ1-1; D may be TRBD1 (5 bases). V was trimmed by 5 bases and J by 5 bases, leaving 15 bases between them. From germline, CDR1 is GTSNPN and CDR2 SVGIG (reference sequence). This CDR3 spans 13 amino acids. This CDR3 reads CAWQRGMDTEAFF. CDR3 nucleotides: TGTGCCTGGCAAAGGGGAATGGATACTGAAGCTTTCTTT.

The V gene is TRBV5-1, the J gene TRBJ2-5; D uncertain. CDR3 length equals 15 residues. V dropped 4 bases and J dropped 2 bases, with 15 bases sitting between them. Per germline, CDR1 SGHRS and CDR2 YFSETQ. The CDR3 reads CASSPTPARQETQYF. In nucleotides, the CDR3 is TGCGCCAGCAGCCCAACGCCAGCTCGGCAAGAGACCCAGTACTTC.

This clone was counted between two and nine times. V gene TRBV7-8 combines with J gene TRBJ1-2; TRBD1 matches at 10 bases. Trimming at V came to 4 bases and at J to 8 bases, leaving 10 bases not matched to a gene. CDR3 length: 15 amino acids. Germline V CDR1 and CDR2: SGHVS, FQNEAQ. CDR3 in amino acids: CASSSLTGGVGGYTF. CDR3 nucleotide sequence: TGTGCCAGCAGCTCACTGACAGGGGGCGTTGGAGGCTACACCTTC.

This clone was found once. The genes are TRBV19 and TRBJ2-7, with TRBD1 identical over 7 bases. Germline values: CDR1 LNHDA, CDR2 SQIVND (reference sequence). The CDR3 is made up of 16 amino acids. V lost 5 bases, J lost 3 bases, and 13 bases stayed unmatched. The CDR3, as DNA: TGTGCCAGTAGTCCGCAGAGACAGGGAAGACGCTACGAGCAGTACTTC. Translated, it gives CASSPQRQGRRYEQYF.

This clone was found a few times. V is TRBV18 and J is TRBJ1-4; no definite D call. Germline CDR1 KGHSH, CDR2 LQKENI. CDR3 size: 13 residues. Trimming left V 6 bases short and J 7 bases short, with 12 bases between. The CDR3 bases are TGTGCCAGCTCCCTTAACCCGGGTGAAAAACTGTTTTTT. It is translated as CASSLNPGEKLFF. Variable domain in full (rest from reference TRBV18 and TRBJ1-4): NAGVMQNPRHLVRRRGQEARLRCSPMKGHSHVYWYRQLPEEGLKFMVYLQKENIIDESGMPKERFSAEFPKEGPSILRIQQVVRGDSAAYFCASSLNPGEKLFFGSGTQLSVL.